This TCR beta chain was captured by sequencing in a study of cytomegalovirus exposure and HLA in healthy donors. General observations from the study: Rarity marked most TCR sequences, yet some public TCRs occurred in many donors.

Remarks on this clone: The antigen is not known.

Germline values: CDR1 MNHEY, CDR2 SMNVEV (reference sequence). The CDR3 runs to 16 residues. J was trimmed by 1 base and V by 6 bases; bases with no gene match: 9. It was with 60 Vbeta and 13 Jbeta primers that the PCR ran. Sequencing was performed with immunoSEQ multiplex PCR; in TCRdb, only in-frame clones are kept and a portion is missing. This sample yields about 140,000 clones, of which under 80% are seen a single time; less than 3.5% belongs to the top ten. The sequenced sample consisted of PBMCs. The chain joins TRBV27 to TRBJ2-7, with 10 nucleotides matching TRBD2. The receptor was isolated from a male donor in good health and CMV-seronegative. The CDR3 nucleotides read TGTGCCAGCAGGTCGGTCCTAGCGGGGGTGTCCTACGAGCAGTACTTC. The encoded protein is CASRSVLAGVSYEQYF.